Reported below is one TCR beta chain. V lost 4 bases to trimming and J lost 9 bases; unmatched junction nucleotides: 3. Germline V gene data show CDR1 as SGHRS and CDR2 as YFSETQ. This CDR3 spans 12 amino acids. The data stem from a study of CD8+CD57+ T cells in acquired aplastic anemia. TCR beta VDJ and CDR3 profiling used genomic DNA as template. Using its own MiXCR run on the reads, TCRdb lists one record per CDR3 protein. The sample carries around 200,000 distinct CDR3 sequences, about three fifths recorded once. Sequencing was done on patients that had shown CD8+CD57+ cell expansion by flow cytometry.

This clonotype was sampled from a human donor with aplastic anemia. The chain carries TRBV5-1 and TRBJ2-1; 8 bases map to TRBD1. Sequencing was performed on sorted CD4+, CD8+, or CD8+CD57+ T cells (not recorded which) from PBMCs. This CDR3 is CASSTGTGEQFF. The DNA of the CDR3 is TGCGCCAGCAGCACCGGGACAGGTGAGCAGTTCTTC.